The T cell receptor beta chain described here comes from a study of cytomegalovirus exposure and HLA in healthy donors. Primers for the PCR totalled 60 Vbeta and 13 Jbeta. Original handling: Later, 65 million to 85 million unique TCR beta chains were counted in an analysis, and roughly 11 million of them were shared. The repertoire was sequenced with immunoSEQ multiplex PCR; TCRdb's copy has only in-frame clones and lacks some. V, J and clone size are those of that table, while D and trimming were read from the DNA. The sample has roughly 140,000 clones, over 70% seen once. The V and J ends lost 6 bases and 10 bases, in that order; junction bases with no gene match: 16. Germline V gives CDR1 LGHNT, CDR2 FRNRAP. The CDR3 totals 15 residues.

This clonotype was obtained from a man aged 30 to 45 in good health and CMV-seropositive. The V call is TRBV12-5, the J call TRBJ1-2; 8 nucleotides agree with TRBD1. Sequenced input: PBMCs. The CDR3 loop reads CASGRPTPGQDDYTF. For the CDR3, the DNA is TGTGCTAGTGGCCGACCTACGCCGGGACAGGACGACTACACCTTC. Combining the CDR3 with reference TRBV12-5 and TRBJ1-2 gives the whole variable domain DARVTQTPRHKVTEMGQEVTMRCQPILGHNTVFWYRQTMMQGLELLAYFRNRAPLDDSGMPKDRFSAEMPDATLATLKIQPSEPRDSAVYFCASGRPTPGQDDYTFGSGTRLTVV.